The clone carrying this T cell receptor beta chain came up many times. Bone marrow was sampled from every patient at the time of active disease. Molecular barcoded adaptors covering alpha/delta and beta/gamma chains were used on approximately 400 ng RNA. TCRdb re-analysed the reads in MiXCR, keeping a single row per CDR3 protein. The sample holds 30,000 to 50,000 distinct CDR3 sequences, about 11% seen once. V lost 6 bases and J lost 9, with 15 bases in between. Germline CDR1 LNHDA, CDR2 SQIVND (reference sequence). The CDR3 contains 13 residues. This sample was included in a study of read filtering for tumor transcriptome and immune sequencing.

This TCR was sampled from a donor at least 40 years old with multiple myeloma. The chain recombines TRBV19 with TRBJ2-1; D is undetermined. The sequenced material came from a population of CD138-negative cells sorted from bone marrow. CDR3 protein: CASSTQRSAEQFF. The CDR3 DNA sequence: TGTGCCAGTAGCACCCAACGAAGCGCTGAGCAGTTCTTC.